These 21 T cell receptor beta chains came from one sample sequenced in a study of CD8+ T cells in alopecia areata (dated by TCRdb to 2016 to 2018). The meaning of the sample's time point label: around 22 weeks on oral tofacitinib. The treatment or condition label, as the study defines it: oral pan-JAK inhibitor, 5-10 mg twice daily. The receptor library was made with the immunoSEQ multiplex PCR assay. RNA was extracted from all samples and reverse transcribed into cDNA as template for TCR sequencing. The table comes from immuneACCESS by way of TCRdb, which keeps in-frame sequences with V and J called. Part of the clones is missing from these tables; in studies checked, under half for an unresolved V gene and the rest for unknown reasons. The sample table lists 110,000 or so clones, less than 70% of them with a count of one. Jointly, the top ten make up 3% to 4% of the sample. This specimen was CD4+ T cells sorted from blood, taken at week 24, from a patient treated with tofacitinib. These receptors were obtained from a human donor with alopecia areata.

Only one count was recorded for this clone. The V and J genes are TRBV30 and TRBJ1-1; no clear D gene. The V gene lost 1 base and the J gene lost 2 bases, with 8 bases spanning the gap. CDR1 and CDR2 (germline): GTSNPN, SVGIG (reference sequence). The CDR3 is made up of 13 amino acids. CDR3 in amino acids: CAWSEIGNTEAFF. The CDR3 nucleotides read TGTGCCTGGAGTGAAATAGGAAACACTGAAGCTTTCTTT. Using reference TRBV30 and TRBJ1-1 for the parts outside the CDR3, the full variable domain is SQTIHQWPATLVQPVGSPLSLECTVEGTSNPNLYWYRQAAGRGLQLLFYSVGIGQISSEVPQNLSASRPQDRQFILSSKKLLLSDSGFYLCAWSEIGNTEAFFGQGTRLTVV.

The chain combines TRBV19 with TRBJ2-3, with 12 bases identical to TRBD2. There are 16 residues in the CDR3. Trimming removed 5 bases from V and 2 bases from J; junction bases left unmatched: 5. CDR1 and CDR2 from the germline V gene are LNHDA and SQIVND (reference sequence). The chain's CDR3 is CASSPWTSGDTDTQYF. The CDR3 DNA is TGTGCCAGTAGTCCCTGGACTAGCGGGGACACAGATACGCAGTATTTT.

This clone was seen once. The rearrangement joins TRBV6-5 to TRBJ1-6; no firm D call. Germline values: CDR1 MNHEY, CDR2 SVGAGI. This CDR3 has 14 residues. Between the trimmed V and J ends, which lost 8 bases and 1 base, there was a span of 9 bases. The CDR3 sequence: CASCGGSYNSPLHF. The CDR3 coding sequence is TGTGCCAGCTGTGGCGGGTCCTATAATTCACCCCTCCACTTT.

This clone was found once. The same CDR3 arises from other DNA sequences in this sample as well. V gene TRBV7-2 combines with J gene TRBJ2-5; 11 nucleotides agree with TRBD2. The trim removed 1 base at V and 2 bases at J, leaving 0 bases unmatched. The CDR3 has 15 residues. Germline loops: CDR1 SGHTA, CDR2 FQGNSA. CDR3 region: CASSLGLAGQETQYF. The CDR3 DNA follows: TGTGCCAGCAGCTTAGGACTAGCGGGGCAAGAGACCCAGTACTTC.

J is TRBJ2-7 and V is TRBV7-2; D is unclear. Germline V gene lookup returns CDR1 SGHTA and CDR2 FQGNSA. V was clipped by 10 bases and J by 0 bases, with 13 bases between them. The CDR3 is 13 amino acids. Here the CDR3 DNA reads TGTGCCACCAAAGACCTGAGCTCCTACGAGCAGTACTTC. Its protein is CATKDLSSYEQYF.

This clone was seen a few times. The chain links TRBV29-1 to TRBJ1-5, with 8 bases that match TRBD1. The CDR3 has 13 amino acids. Germline CDR1 is SQVTM and CDR2 is ANQGSEA. The V segment lost 7 bases and the J segment 2 bases; nucleotides outside the gene matches: 4. CDR3 DNA sequence: TGCAGCGCTGCAGGGGGCCGCAATCAGCCCCAGCATTTT. The encoded protein is CSAAGGRNQPQHF.

The chain employs TRBV27 and TRBJ2-7; 12 bases fit TRBD1. The CDR3 spans 16 residues. V trimming: 2 bases; J trimming: 3 bases; junction bases outside the gene matches: 5. The V gene's germline CDR1 is MNHEY and CDR2 SMNVEV (reference sequence). The CDR3 region has the DNA TGTGCCAGCAGTTTAAGGGGACAGGGGGCTATCTACGAGCAGTACTTC. Translated, it gives CASSLRGQGAIYEQYF.

The chain combines TRBV4-1 with TRBJ2-5; possible D gene TRBD1, 6 bases. The CDR3 has 15 residues. Trimming shortened V by 1 base and J by 1 base, and 10 bases separated the two germline ends. The germline V gene encodes CDR1 MGHRA and CDR2 YSYEKL. The CDR3 sequence is CASSQVGAFQETQYF. In DNA, the CDR3 is TGCGCCAGCAGCCAAGTGGGGGCCTTCCAAGAGACCCAGTACTTC.

Here the CDR3 DNA reads TGTGCCAGCAGCCCACAGGGGGACATTCATCAGCCCCAGCATTTT. Its translation is CASSPQGDIHQPQHF. This chain joins TRBV9 and TRBJ1-5, with TRBD1 matching over 8 bases. The J segment lost 5 bases and the V segment lost 4 bases, leaving 8 bases of the junction unmatched. The CDR3 sequence is 15 residues long. Germline V lookup: CDR1 SGDLS, CDR2 YYNGEE.

The chain uses TRBV6-5 and TRBJ1-5, with D tentatively TRBD1 (6 bases). The germline gives CDR1 MNHEY, CDR2 SVGAGI. The V gene lost 2 bases and the J gene lost 3 bases, with 8 bases spanning the gap. CDR3 length: 14 residues. In DNA form, the CDR3 reads TGTGCCAGCAGTTACGGGACATACAATCAGCCCCAGCATTTT. It yields the protein CASSYGTYNQPQHF.

The chain couples TRBV5-5 to TRBJ1-1; 8 bases match TRBD1. From germline, CDR1 is SGHKS and CDR2 YYEKEE (reference sequence). CDR3 length equals 16 residues. The ends lost 5 bases at V and 2 bases at J; junction bases unmatched: 11. CDR3 sequence reads: CASSGGIGQGNTEAFF. The CDR3 DNA reads TGTGCCAGCAGTGGGGGGATAGGACAGGGAAACACTGAAGCTTTCTTT.

The chain links TRBV28 to TRBJ2-5; 7 bases fit TRBD1. The V segment lost 5 bases and the J segment 8 bases; nucleotides outside the gene matches: 8. The V gene's germline CDR1 is MDHEN and CDR2 SYDVKM. The CDR3 consists of 13 residues. DNA of the CDR3: TGTGCCAGCAGTATACAGGGGACCGCTACCCAGTACTTC. Amino acid sequence: CASSIQGTATQYF.

V is TRBV7-3 and J is TRBJ1-3; D ambiguous. Deletions cut 0 bases from V and 4 bases from J, with 10 bases between. Germline CDR1 is SGHTA and CDR2 is FQGTGA. This CDR3 is 15 amino acids long. CDR3 DNA sequence: TGTGCCAGCAGCTTAACTGGGTCGGCCGGAAACACCATATATTTT. Translated: CASSLTGSAGNTIYF.

V and J are TRBV2 and TRBJ2-3; TRBD1 or TRBD2 may be the D gene (5 bases each). Germline lookup yields CDR1 SNHLY and CDR2 FYNNEI. Trimming took 2 bases from V and 6 from J, leaving 9 bases between them. This CDR3 region has 13 residues. As DNA, the CDR3 is TGTGCCAGCAGTGAAATCGGGGCGGATACGCAGTATTTT. This translates into CASSEIGADTQYF.

The rearrangement uses TRBV2 and TRBJ2-3, with D unclear. Trimming removed 6 bases from V and 4 bases from J, with 14 bases in between. The V gene's germline CDR1 is SNHLY and CDR2 FYNNEI. The CDR3 runs 14 residues. The CDR3 spells CASRRPSGADTQYF. CDR3 DNA sequence: TGTGCCAGCAGGAGGCCTAGTGGAGCAGATACGCAGTATTTT.

V is TRBV7-2 and J is TRBJ1-2; maybe TRBD1 (5 bases). CDR3 length: 14 residues. V was pared by 4 bases and J by 2 bases, with 11 bases between. Germline loops: CDR1 SGHTA, CDR2 FQGNSA. The CDR3 DNA reads as TGTGCCAGCAGCTCAACATGGGGGAACTATGGCTACACCTTC. Protein sequence: CASSSTWGNYGYTF.

This clone has only a few counts. The chain carries TRBV7-9 and TRBJ1-6, with a weak D call TRBD1 (5 bases). Looked up from germline, CDR1 is SEHNR and CDR2 is FQNEAQ (reference sequence). The ends were cut back, 5 bases at V and 9 bases at J, with 14 bases in the middle. The length of the CDR3 is 14 residues. The CDR3 DNA reads as TGTGCCAGCAGCACCAATCGGGGGATTTCACCCCTCCACTTT. It encodes CASSTNRGISPLHF.

This clone has just a few counts. Additional DNA sequences in this sample encode the identical CDR3. V and J are TRBV18 and TRBJ2-7; D is undetermined. The germline V and J ends were trimmed by 1 base and 0 bases, with 7 bases remaining between them. This CDR3 contains 14 residues. Germline V gene sequence: CDR1 KGHSH, CDR2 LQKENI. The CDR3 DNA is TGTGCCAGCTCACCACGGACGGACTCCTACGAGCAGTACTTC. As protein: CASSPRTDSYEQYF. The variable domain in full, with the rest retrieved from reference TRBV18 and TRBJ2-7, is NAGVMQNPRHLVRRRGQEARLRCSPMKGHSHVYWYRQLPEEGLKFMVYLQKENIIDESGMPKERFSAEFPKEGPSILRIQQVVRGDSAAYFCASSPRTDSYEQYFGPGTRLTVT.

The chain is built from TRBV11-1 and TRBJ2-3; weak D call: TRBD2 (6 bases). The V end lost 5 bases, the J end lost 5 bases, and 17 bases lay between the germline ends. Looked up from germline, CDR1 is SGHAT and CDR2 is FQDESV (reference sequence). The CDR3 contains 15 residues. The CDR3 reads CASSPGLSSGDTQYF. In DNA, the CDR3 is TGTGCCAGCAGCCCGGGACTCTCCTCAGGAGATACGCAGTATTTT.

The chain is built from TRBV29-1 and TRBJ1-2; 8 nucleotides align to TRBD1. Germline lookup yields CDR1 SQVTM and CDR2 ANQGSEA. The V and J ends lost 7 bases and 8 bases, in that order; junction bases with no gene match: 9. The CDR3 runs 12 residues. The CDR3 reads CSAGQGISGYTF. CDR3 nucleotide sequence: TGCAGCGCTGGACAGGGAATAAGCGGCTACACCTTC.

CDR3 sequence (DNA): TGTGCCAGCAGCATCGACGGGGGGCGCTTTGAAAAACTGTTTTTT. Its translation: CASSIDGGRFEKLFF. The gene calls are TRBV7-2 and TRBJ1-4; a possible D gene is TRBD1 (6 bases). CDR1 and CDR2 from the germline V gene are SGHTA and FQGNSA. V lost 5 bases and J lost 7, with 17 bases in between. The length of the CDR3 is 15 residues.